This T cell receptor beta chain is from a study of blood T cells in healthy people across ages. The germline gives CDR1 DFQATT, CDR2 SNEGSKA (reference sequence). The CDR3 length is 15 residues. J gave up 5 bases and V 4 bases, and 13 bases lay outside the gene matches. Combining a sample-barcoded 5' primer with a J-beta primer mix, a second PCR ran for about 7 to 11 cycles. TCRdb re-called the 5' RACE reads through MiXCR, storing one row per CDR3 protein. This sample has almost 1 million distinct CDR3 sequences; 51% occur once, and the top ten carry 20% to 25%. The source is a woman aged 60-70 years in good health. Sample: blood. The chain is built from TRBV20-1 and TRBJ1-1; 7 nucleotides align to TRBD1. The CDR3 is CSATPSTGRVTEAFF. CDR3 nucleotides: TGCAGTGCTACACCCTCGACAGGGAGAGTTACTGAAGCTTTCTTT.